Following are 5 T cell receptor beta chains from one sample sequenced in a study of regulatory T cells in long-lasting Graves disease. Time point specified: persistent/refractory GD, antithyroid drugs over 5 years with positive TRAb. Construction of the TCR library relied on RNA isolated from PBMCs. TCR beta libraries were built with iRepertoire HTBI primers and Arm-PCR of CDR3 regions. TCRdb fed the multiplex PCR reads into MiXCR, producing one record per CDR3 protein. The table records 600,000 to 850,000 distinct CDR3 sequences, around 30% of them present only once. The material sequenced was peripheral blood mononuclear cells (PBMCs), taken when the disease was refractory, from a patient treated with antithyroid drugs. These TCRs come from a female donor with Graves disease.

Only a few counts were recorded for this clonotype. The chain couples TRBV29-1 to TRBJ1-2, with 7 bases that match TRBD1. Trimming removed 3 bases from V and 4 bases from J; junction bases left unmatched: 5. From germline, CDR1 is SQVTM and CDR2 ANQGSEA. CDR3 length equals 13 residues. This CDR3 is CSVEGGQRYGYTF. The CDR3 nucleotides are TGCAGCGTTGAGGGGGGACAGCGCTATGGCTACACCTTC.

This clonotype was recorded a few times. The chain combines TRBV7-2 with TRBJ2-3; 12 bases match TRBD2. Germline assignment: CDR1 SGHTA and CDR2 FQGNSA. The CDR3 covers 17 residues. V shed 0 bases and J 4 bases; nucleotides not matched to a gene: 5. Here the CDR3 reads CASSLARLAGVPDTQYF. In DNA, the CDR3 is TGTGCCAGCAGCTTAGCGCGACTAGCGGGAGTGCCAGATACGCAGTATTTT.

The CDR3 region is CASSIGYGGHEQYF. DNA for the CDR3: TGTGCCAGCAGTATAGGGTATGGAGGTCACGAGCAGTACTTC. J is TRBJ2-7 and V is TRBV12-3 or TRBV12-4, with D perhaps matching TRBD2 (5 bases). The length of the CDR3 is 14 residues. Trimming took off 5 bases at V and 5 bases at J, with 16 bases between the two ends.

Only a few counts were recorded for this clonotype. The chain carries TRBV6-1 and TRBJ2-7; 9 bases line up with TRBD1. Per germline, CDR1 MNHNS and CDR2 SASEGT. The CDR3 has 15 residues. Unmatched junction bases numbered 7, after V lost 4 bases and J lost 3 bases. CDR3 sequence: CASSVSRDRVYEQYF. CDR3 sequence (DNA): TGTGCCAGCAGTGTTAGCCGGGACAGGGTCTACGAGCAGTACTTC.

This clonotype came up many times. This sequence joins TRBV7-9 and TRBJ1-6; D is perhaps TRBD1 (5 bases). V lost 1 base and J 7 bases, leaving 5 bases between the germline ends. Germline CDR1 SEHNR, CDR2 FQNEAQ (reference sequence). This CDR3 is built from 13 residues. Here the CDR3 DNA reads TGTGCCAGCAGCTTAGGACAGAATTCACCCCTCCACTTT. Translated, it gives CASSLGQNSPLHF.